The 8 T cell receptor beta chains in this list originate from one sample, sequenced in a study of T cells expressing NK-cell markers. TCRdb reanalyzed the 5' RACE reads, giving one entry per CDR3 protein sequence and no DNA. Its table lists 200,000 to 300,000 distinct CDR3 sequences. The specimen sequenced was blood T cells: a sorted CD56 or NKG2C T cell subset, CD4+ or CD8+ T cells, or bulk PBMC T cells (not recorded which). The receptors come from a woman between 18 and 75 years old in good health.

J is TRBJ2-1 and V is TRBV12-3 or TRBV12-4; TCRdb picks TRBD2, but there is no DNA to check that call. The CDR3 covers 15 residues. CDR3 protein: CASSLRDGQYNEQFF.

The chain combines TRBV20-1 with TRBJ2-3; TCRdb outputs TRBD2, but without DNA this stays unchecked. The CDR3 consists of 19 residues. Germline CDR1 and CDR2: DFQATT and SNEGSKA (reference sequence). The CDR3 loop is CSASEPLAGGNFRTDTQYF.

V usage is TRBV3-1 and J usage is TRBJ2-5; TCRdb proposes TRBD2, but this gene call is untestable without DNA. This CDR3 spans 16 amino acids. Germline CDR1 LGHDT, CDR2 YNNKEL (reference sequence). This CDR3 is CASSRAGLADQETQYF.

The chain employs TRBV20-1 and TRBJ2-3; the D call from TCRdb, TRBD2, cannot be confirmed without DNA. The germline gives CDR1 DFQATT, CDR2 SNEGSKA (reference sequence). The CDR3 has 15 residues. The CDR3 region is CSAHLTGLRADTQYF.

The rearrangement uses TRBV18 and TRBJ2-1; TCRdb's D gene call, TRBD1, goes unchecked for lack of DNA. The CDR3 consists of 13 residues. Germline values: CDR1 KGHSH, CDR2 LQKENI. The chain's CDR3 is CASSPDREREQFF.

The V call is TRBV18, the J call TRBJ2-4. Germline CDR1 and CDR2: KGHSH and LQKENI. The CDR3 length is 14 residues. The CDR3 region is CASSPQGSQNIQYF.

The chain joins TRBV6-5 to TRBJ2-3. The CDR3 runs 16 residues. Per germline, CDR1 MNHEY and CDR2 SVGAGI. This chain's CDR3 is CASSYGWSTATDTQYF.

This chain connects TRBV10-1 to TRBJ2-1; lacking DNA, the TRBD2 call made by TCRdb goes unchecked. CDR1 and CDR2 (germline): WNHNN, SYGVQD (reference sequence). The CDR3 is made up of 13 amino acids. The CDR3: CASQSTSGDEQFF.